Below are 8 T cell receptor beta chains sequenced from a single sample in a study of cytomegalovirus exposure and HLA in healthy donors. The PCR made use of 60 Vbeta and 13 Jbeta primers. The assay was immunoSEQ multiplex PCR, and TCRdb's table has in-frame clones only and misses some. The sample comprises 150,000 to 200,000 clones, about 86% of which are singletons, and 2.1% rests with the top ten. The sequenced sample consisted of PBMCs. These receptors all stem from a young woman in good health and CMV-seropositive.

The chain links TRBV10-3 to TRBJ2-4; tentative D call: TRBD1 (6 bases). V lost 2 bases and J lost 0, with 14 bases in between. Germline CDR1 ENHRY, CDR2 SYGVKD. CDR3 size: 17 residues. The CDR3 DNA is TGTGCCATCAGTGAGGGACAGCTTAGTCTAGCCAAAAACATTCAGTACTTC. Translated: CAISEGQLSLAKNIQYF.

This rearrangement joins TRBV19 to TRBJ2-2; 11 bases line up with TRBD1. The germline gives CDR1 LNHDA, CDR2 SQIVND (reference sequence). The CDR3 contains 15 residues. The V segment lost 6 bases and the J segment 6 bases; nucleotides outside the gene matches: 6. The CDR3 DNA reads TGTGCCAGTAGCCTAGGACAGGGGGCGGCCGGGGAGCTGTTTTTT. Translation gives CASSLGQGAAGELFF. The full variable domain, rest sourced from reference TRBV19 and TRBJ2-2, is DGGITQSPKYLFRKEGQNVTLSCEQNLNHDAMYWYRQDPGQGLRLIYYSQIVNDFQKGDIAEGYSVSREKKESFPLTVTSAQKNPTAFYLCASSLGQGAAGELFFGEGSRLTVL.

The chain links TRBV19 to TRBJ1-5; tentative D call: TRBD1 (6 bases). The CDR3 sequence is 15 residues long. Trimming took off 5 bases at V and 3 bases at J, with 14 bases between the two ends. CDR1 and CDR2 (germline): LNHDA, SQIVND (reference sequence). The CDR3 nucleotides read TGTGCCAGTAGTTCAACAGGGCGTTACAATCAGCCCCAGCATTTT. This encodes CASSSTGRYNQPQHF.

The J gene is TRBJ1-2, the V gene TRBV19; D is perhaps TRBD1 (5 bases). The CDR3 totals 13 residues. Per the germline V gene, CDR1 is LNHDA and CDR2 is SQIVND (reference sequence). V lost 2 bases, J lost 4 bases, and 8 bases lay in between. The CDR3 spells CASSITGSYGYTF. DNA of the CDR3: TGTGCCAGTAGTATAACAGGATCCTATGGCTACACCTTC.

The J gene is TRBJ2-2, the V gene TRBV5-4; 8 bases map to TRBD2. The CDR3 extends over 14 amino acids. The V and J ends lost 2 bases and 5 bases, in that order; junction bases with no gene match: 2. The germline V gene encodes CDR1 SGHNT and CDR2 YYREEE (reference sequence). The CDR3 DNA is TGTGCCAGCAGCTTTGAGCGGGGGACCGGGGAGCTGTTTTTT. Its translation: CASSFERGTGELFF.

The CDR3 sequence is CASSWTIGGDYEQYV. CDR3 in DNA: TGTGCCAGCAGTTGGACTATTGGGGGGGACTACGAGCAGTACGTC. The rearrangement uses TRBV7-2 and TRBJ2-7; 7 nucleotides match TRBD2. Per the germline V gene, CDR1 is SGHTA and CDR2 is FQGNSA. CDR3 length equals 15 residues. The trim removed 6 bases at V and 3 bases at J, leaving 11 bases unmatched.

The gene calls are TRBV2 and TRBJ1-3; 7 bases agree with TRBD1. Germline V CDR1 and CDR2: SNHLY, FYNNEI. The CDR3 contains 15 residues. The J segment lost 0 bases and the V segment lost 6 bases, leaving 5 bases of the junction unmatched. CDR3 in DNA: TGTGCCAGCAGCGAGACAGGGAGCTCTGGAAACACCATATATTTT. Its translation is CASSETGSSGNTIYF.

The chain employs TRBV15 and TRBJ2-6; the D gene is possibly TRBD1 (6 bases). Germline loops: CDR1 LNHNV, CDR2 YYDKDF (reference sequence). This CDR3 has 19 amino acids. V was shortened by 0 bases and J by 0 bases, with 15 bases between the two germline ends. CDR3: CATSRDYVGAISGANVLTF. The CDR3, as DNA: TGTGCCACCAGCAGAGATTACGTGGGGGCCATCTCTGGGGCCAACGTCCTGACTTTC.